The present TCR beta chain was sequenced within a study of blood T cell repertoires in COVID-19. Overall study context: Samples representing acute and convalescent COVID-19 were sourced from the United States, Italy and Spain.

In the original analysis: Amplification from reference gene primers served as the basis for estimated nucleated cell counts. Only in-frame clones appear in the TCRdb table, and some are missing; sequencing was by immunoSEQ multiplex PCR. From that table come the V and J calls and clone size; the DNA was used to work out D and trimming. The sample consists of about 32,000 clones, 85% to 95% of them appearing once. The CDR3 totals 19 residues. V shed 3 bases and J 2 bases; nucleotides not matched to a gene: 9. Sequencing was performed on peripheral blood. The origin of this receptor is a male donor with active COVID-19. The chain employs TRBV23-1 and TRBJ2-3; 15 bases agree with TRBD2. Being an ORF, TRBV23-1 has a function that is uncertain. CDR3 DNA sequence: TGCGCCAGCAGTCAGCCGCCGGGACTAGCGGGGGGCCACACAGATACGCAGTATTTT. This codes for CASSQPPGLAGGHTDTQYF.